These 25 T cell receptor beta chains came from one sample sequenced in a study of blood T cell repertoires in COVID-19 (dated by TCRdb to 2018 to 2021). Library preparation employed the immunoSEQ multiplex PCR assay. As stored in TCRdb, this immuneACCESS dataset retains in-frame rearrangements with V and J assigned. A fraction of the clones does not appear; measured against another copy, unresolved V genes explain less than half of the discrepancy, and the remainder lacks a known reason. The sample table contains around 190,000 clones; only one count was recorded for 85% to 90% of them. Clones ranked in the top ten supply about 1.6% of the sample. The sample consisted of peripheral blood. The receptors stem from a young man with active or convalescent COVID-19.

The chain joins TRBV15 to TRBJ2-7; 15 positions match TRBD2. The V gene end was trimmed by 0 bases and the J gene end by 7 bases; junction bases not matched to a gene: 7. In germline, CDR1 is LNHNV, CDR2 YYDKDF (reference sequence). CDR3 size: 17 residues. CDR3 sequence: CATSRDPVGLAGGEQYF. In nucleotides, the CDR3 is TGTGCCACCAGCAGAGATCCCGTGGGACTAGCGGGGGGAGAGCAGTACTTC.

The chain links TRBV9 to TRBJ2-5; 7 bases map to TRBD1. V trimming: 0 bases; J trimming: 5 bases; junction bases outside the gene matches: 7. Per germline, CDR1 SGDLS and CDR2 YYNGEE. The length of the CDR3 is 15 residues. The CDR3 nucleotides are TGTGCCAGCAGCGTAGTAGGGGGCCACTCCGAGACCCAGTACTTC. The encoded protein is CASSVVGGHSETQYF.

This rearrangement joins TRBV29-1 to TRBJ2-3; 8 bases line up with TRBD2. Germline CDR1 SQVTM, CDR2 ANQGSEA. This CDR3 has 15 residues. Germline trimming cut 4 bases from V and 0 bases from J; bases unmatched to any gene: 6. In nucleotides, the CDR3 is TGCAGCGTTGCCTTAGCGGGAACTAGCACAGATACGCAGTATTTT. The encoded protein is CSVALAGTSTDTQYF.

The chain combines TRBV3-1 (or the pseudogene TRBV3-2) with TRBJ2-7, with 12 bases lining up with TRBD2. The CDR3 runs to 16 residues. Germline V gives CDR1 LGHDT, CDR2 YNNKEL (reference sequence). The V gene end was trimmed by 5 bases and the J gene end by 0 bases; junction bases not matched to a gene: 5. In nucleotides, the CDR3 is TGTGCCAGCAGCTTGAGGACTAGCGGGGCCTCCTACGAGCAGTACTTC. Residues: CASSLRTSGASYEQYF.

The chain recombines TRBV30 with TRBJ1-4; D gene unclear. Trimming left V 0 bases short and J 10 bases short, with 12 bases between. The CDR3 contains 13 residues. Germline assignment: CDR1 GTSNPN and CDR2 SVGIG (reference sequence). Here the CDR3 DNA reads TGTGCCTGGAGTGTCGTTAAGCCGTCAAAACTGTTTTTT. Translating gives CAWSVVKPSKLFF.

The gene calls are TRBV12-5 and TRBJ1-5; a weak D match, TRBD1 (5 bases). Trimming removed 6 bases at V and 0 bases at J, with 6 bases between. This CDR3 contains 13 residues. Germline loops: CDR1 LGHNT, CDR2 FRNRAP. The DNA of the CDR3 is TGTGCTAGTGGGACAGATAGCAATCAGCCCCAGCATTTT. Amino acids: CASGTDSNQPQHF.

This chain links TRBV25-1 with TRBJ1-3; 8 bases match TRBD1. The CDR3 sequence is 15 residues long. Per the germline V gene, CDR1 is MGHDK and CDR2 is SYGVNS. J lost 0 bases, V lost 6 bases, and 4 bases had no gene match. Here the CDR3 DNA reads TGTGCCAGCAGCCAGACAGGGGTCTCTGGAAACACCATATATTTT. Its translation is CASSQTGVSGNTIYF.

The gene calls are TRBV6-5 and TRBJ1-2; the match to TRBD1 covers 7 bases. CDR1 and CDR2 from the germline V gene are MNHEY and SVGAGI. Trimming cost V 5 bases and J 7 bases; bases outside gene matches: 10. CDR3 size: 14 residues. CDR3 sequence: CASSSRGAFFGYTF. The DNA for the CDR3 is TGTGCCAGCAGTAGCAGGGGGGCCTTTTTTGGCTACACCTTC.

The V and J genes are TRBV7-9 and TRBJ2-1; 8 bases align to TRBD2. This CDR3 has 15 residues. Germline CDR1 and CDR2: SEHNR and FQNEAQ (reference sequence). The V and J ends lost 6 bases and 1 base, in that order; junction bases with no gene match: 5. CDR3 DNA sequence: TGTGCCAGCAGGGAAGGACTAGCTTCCTACAATGAGCAGTTCTTC. Translated, it gives CASREGLASYNEQFF.

This chain uses TRBV5-1 with TRBJ2-7; 9 bases align to TRBD1. In germline, CDR1 is SGHRS, CDR2 YFSETQ. The CDR3 totals 14 residues. The V segment lost 3 bases and the J segment 6 bases; nucleotides outside the gene matches: 7. The CDR3 reads CASSSSGTGSEQYF. CDR3 bases: TGCGCCAGCAGCTCATCCGGGACAGGGTCCGAGCAGTACTTC.

This clone was seen a single time. The V gene is TRBV18, the J gene TRBJ1-5; D is undetermined. This CDR3 is built from 14 residues. Germline V gene data show CDR1 as KGHSH and CDR2 as LQKENI. V gave up 5 bases and J gave up 0 bases, with 8 bases separating them. The DNA for the CDR3 is TGTGCCAGCTCATCGCTAGATAGCAATCAGCCCCAGCATTTT. Residues: CASSSLDSNQPQHF. Looking up the rest from reference TRBV18 and TRBJ1-5 gives the full variable domain: NAGVMQNPRHLVRRRGQEARLRCSPMKGHSHVYWYRQLPEEGLKFMVYLQKENIIDESGMPKERFSAEFPKEGPSILRIQQVVRGDSAAYFCASSSLDSNQPQHFGDGTRLSIL.

The J gene is TRBJ2-7, the V gene TRBV30; the match to TRBD2 covers 8 bases. Losses at the gene ends were 2 bases for V and 2 bases for J; bases not matched to a gene: 5. The CDR3 sequence is 14 residues long. Germline CDR1 is GTSNPN and CDR2 is SVGIG (reference sequence). CDR3 sequence: CAWSFSGIPYEQYF. CDR3 nucleotides: TGTGCCTGGAGTTTTAGCGGGATCCCCTACGAGCAGTACTTC.

The chain couples TRBV5-1 to TRBJ2-3; 7 nucleotides match TRBD2. Per the germline V gene, CDR1 is SGHRS and CDR2 is YFSETQ. V lost 0 bases, J lost 3 bases, and 4 bases stayed unmatched. The CDR3 spans 15 residues. The CDR3 nucleotides are TGCGCCAGCAGCTTGGAAGGCGGGAGAACAGATACGCAGTATTTT. Its protein is CASSLEGGRTDTQYF.

This chain connects TRBV30 to TRBJ1-5; TRBD1 is a possible D gene (6 bases). Germline V gene sequence: CDR1 GTSNPN, CDR2 SVGIG (reference sequence). V lost 0 bases, J lost 1 base, and 10 bases lay in between. The CDR3 runs 15 residues. The CDR3 DNA reads as TGTGCCTGGAGTGTCCGCAGGGGAAGCAATCAGCCCCAGCATTTT. It yields the protein CAWSVRRGSNQPQHF.

The chain recombines TRBV5-4 with TRBJ2-3; TRBD2 matches 10 bases. Per the germline V gene, CDR1 is SGHNT and CDR2 is YYREEE (reference sequence). The V segment lost 0 bases and the J segment 2 bases; nucleotides outside the gene matches: 3. This CDR3 spans 16 amino acids. CDR3 nucleotide sequence: TGTGCCAGCAGCTTGGAACTAGCGGGGTACACAGATACGCAGTATTTT. It specifies CASSLELAGYTDTQYF.

In its sample, this clone was seen a few times. This chain joins TRBV29-1 and TRBJ2-7, with TRBD1 identical over 12 bases. This CDR3 spans 14 amino acids. The trim removed 6 bases at V and 2 bases at J, leaving 5 bases unmatched. Germline V CDR1 and CDR2: SQVTM, ANQGSEA. Here the CDR3 DNA reads TGCAGCGTAGGGACAGGGGGCTCAACCTACGAGCAGTACTTC. This gives the protein CSVGTGGSTYEQYF.

The chain uses TRBV5-4 and TRBJ1-2; 8 bases are shared with TRBD1. V shed 1 base and J 6 bases; nucleotides not matched to a gene: 14. The CDR3 contains 17 residues. CDR1 SGHNT and CDR2 YYREEE come from the germline V gene (reference sequence). The CDR3: CASSLLGDRGSQDGYTF. CDR3 nucleotides: TGTGCCAGCAGCTTGCTCGGAGACAGGGGCTCGCAGGATGGCTACACCTTC. The whole variable domain, remainder taken from reference TRBV5-4 and TRBJ1-2, is ETGVTQSPTHLIKTRGQQVTLRCSSQSGHNTVSWYQQALGQGPQFIFQYYREEENGRGNFPPRFSGLQFPNYSSELNVNALELDDSALYLCASSLLGDRGSQDGYTFGSGTRLTVV.

The chain couples TRBV7-9 to TRBJ2-1, with D possibly TRBD2 on 6 matching bases. V lost 1 base to trimming and J lost 2 bases, with 12 bases between them. Germline CDR1 is SEHNR and CDR2 is FQNEAQ (reference sequence). CDR3 size: 16 residues. The CDR3 region is CASSLGFSGPYNEQFF. CDR3 sequence (DNA): TGTGCCAGCAGCTTAGGGTTTAGCGGACCCTACAATGAGCAGTTCTTC.

The CDR3 coding sequence is TGCGCCAGCAGCCACAGTTTATCCTACAATGAGCAGTTCTTC. It codes for CASSHSLSYNEQFF. This chain uses TRBV4-1 with TRBJ2-1; D gene ambiguous. CDR1 is MGHRA, CDR2 YSYEKL, per germline. V dropped 3 bases and J dropped 1 base, with 7 bases sitting between them. There are 14 residues in the CDR3.

The chain couples TRBV6-1 to TRBJ1-1, with D unclear. Germline CDR1 reads MNHNS; CDR2 reads SASEGT. There are 13 residues in the CDR3. Trimming shortened V by 3 bases and J by 0 bases, and 5 bases separated the two germline ends. CDR3 sequence (DNA): TGTGCCAGCAGTGATAATATGAACACTGAAGCTTTCTTT. It encodes CASSDNMNTEAFF.

V gene TRBV12-3 or TRBV12-4 combines with J gene TRBJ1-2, with a possible D match to TRBD1 (6 bases). The CDR3 loop spans 13 amino acids. V was trimmed by 3 bases and J by 6 bases, leaving 11 bases between them. The CDR3 nucleotides read TGTGCCAGCAGTTTGCCCCAGGGGAATGGCTACACCTTC. Protein: CASSLPQGNGYTF.

The CDR3 DNA reads TGTGCCAGCAGCTTAGACGGCGGCGTTACCCGGGAGCAGTACTTC. It translates to CASSLDGGVTREQYF. V gene TRBV7-2 combines with J gene TRBJ2-7, with D unresolved. Trimming took 1 base from V and 7 from J, leaving 17 bases between them. This CDR3 has 15 amino acids. Germline CDR1 SGHTA, CDR2 FQGNSA.

A single count supports this clone. This chain links TRBV27 with TRBJ2-7, with D perhaps TRBD2 (5 bases). The CDR3 covers 14 residues. Trimming cost V 3 bases and J 1 base, with 10 bases left between them. Germline lookup yields CDR1 MNHEY and CDR2 SMNVEV (reference sequence). CDR3 amino acids: CASSFFSGSYEQYF. The CDR3 DNA sequence: TGTGCCAGCAGTTTCTTCTCGGGGTCCTACGAGCAGTACTTC.

This clone occurred a few times. This chain joins TRBV7-8 and TRBJ2-1, with 12 bases lining up with TRBD2. The junction had 7 bases not matched to a gene; V was cut back by 4 bases and J by 9 bases. The germline CDR1 and CDR2 sequences are SGHVS and FQNEAQ. The CDR3 has 15 residues. In DNA, the CDR3 is TGTGCCAGCAGCTCAACTAGCGGGAGGAGCGGTGAGCAGTTCTTC. Protein sequence: CASSSTSGRSGEQFF. The whole variable domain, filled in from reference TRBV7-8 and TRBJ2-1, reads GAGVSQSPRYKVAKRGQDVALRCDPISGHVSLFWYQQALGQGPEFLTYFQNEAQLDKSGLPSDRFFAERPEGSVSTLKIQRTQQEDSAVYLCASSSTSGRSGEQFFGPGTRLTVL.

This chain uses TRBV21-1 with TRBJ1-3; the table's D gene call, TRBD1, was not cross checked with the DNA. TRBV21-1 is flagged as a pseudogene. The CDR3 extends over 15 amino acids. The CDR3, as DNA: TGTGCCAGCAGCAAATCGACAGTCTCTGGAAACACCATATATTTT. Amino acid sequence: CASSKSTVSGNTIYF.